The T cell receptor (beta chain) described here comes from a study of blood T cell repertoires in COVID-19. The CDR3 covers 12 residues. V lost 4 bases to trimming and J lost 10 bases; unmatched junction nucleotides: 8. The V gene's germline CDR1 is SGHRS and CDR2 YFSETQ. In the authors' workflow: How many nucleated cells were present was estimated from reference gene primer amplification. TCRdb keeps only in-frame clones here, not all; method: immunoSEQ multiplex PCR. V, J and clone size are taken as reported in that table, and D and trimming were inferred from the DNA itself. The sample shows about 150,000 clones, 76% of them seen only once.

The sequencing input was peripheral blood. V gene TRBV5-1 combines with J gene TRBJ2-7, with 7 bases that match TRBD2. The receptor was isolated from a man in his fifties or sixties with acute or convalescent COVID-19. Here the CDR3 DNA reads TGCGCCAGCAGCCCCAGTGGGGGGGACCAGTACTTC. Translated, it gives CASSPSGGDQYF.